The 25 T cell receptor beta chains presented below share a single source sample, sequenced in a study of cytomegalovirus exposure and HLA in healthy donors. The PCR had 60 Vbeta and 13 Jbeta primers. Sequenced by immunoSEQ multiplex PCR; TCRdb stores in-frame clones only, minus some. The data hold around 130,000 clones, with roughly 80% observed a single time. Sequenced: PBMCs. These receptors were taken from a man aged 45-65 years in good health and CMV-seronegative.

This clone was detected once. This chain links TRBV7-2 with TRBJ2-5, with D maybe TRBD1 (5 bases). The CDR3 is 13 amino acids. Germline V gives CDR1 SGHTA, CDR2 FQGNSA. V dropped 2 bases and J dropped 4 bases, with 8 bases sitting between them. CDR3 sequence: CASSLRQGETQYF. The CDR3 DNA reads as TGTGCCAGCAGCTTAAGGCAGGGAGAGACCCAGTACTTC.

This chain links TRBV28 with TRBJ2-5; 8 nucleotides match TRBD1. The germline V gene has CDR1 MDHEN and CDR2 SYDVKM. V shed 2 bases and J 4 bases; nucleotides not matched to a gene: 9. This CDR3 region has 16 residues. CDR3 DNA sequence: TGTGCCAGCAGTTTAACTCAGGGGGCGTTGCGAGAGACCCAGTACTTC. Protein: CASSLTQGALRETQYF.

The CDR3 DNA is TGCGCCAGCAGTCCACAGGGAAGAGAGACCCAGTACTTC. Protein: CASSPQGRETQYF. The genes are TRBV5-1 and TRBJ2-5; D might be TRBD1 (6 bases). CDR1 SGHRS and CDR2 YFSETQ come from the germline V gene. V dropped 5 bases and J dropped 4 bases, with 12 bases sitting between them. The CDR3 runs to 13 residues. The full variable domain, rest sourced from reference TRBV5-1 and TRBJ2-5, is KAGVTQTPRYLIKTRGQQVTLSCSPISGHRSVSWYQQTPGQGLQFLFEYFSETQRNKGNFPGRFSGRQFSNSRSEMNVSTLELGDSALYLCASSPQGRETQYFGPGTRLLVL.

CDR3 bases: TGCGCCAGCAGCCTGACAGGGGTGGGCACAGATACGCAGTATTTT. Protein: CASSLTGVGTDTQYF. This rearrangement joins TRBV4-1 to TRBJ2-3; 8 bases map to TRBD1. The CDR3 consists of 15 residues. With 4 bases clipped from V and 1 base from J, the junction kept 4 bases outside the gene matches. From germline, CDR1 is MGHRA and CDR2 YSYEKL.

The CDR3 loop reads CASSFTSGGGELFF. CDR3 DNA: TGTGCCAGCAGCTTTACGAGTGGCGGAGGGGAGCTGTTTTTT. The chain combines TRBV7-2 with TRBJ2-2; D gene uncertain. V gave up 3 bases and J gave up 8 bases, with 13 bases separating them. The germline CDR1 and CDR2 sequences are SGHTA and FQGNSA. CDR3 length: 14 residues.

The V call is TRBV7-9, the J call TRBJ2-2; TRBD1 matches 7 bases. Germline values: CDR1 SEHNR, CDR2 FQNEAQ (reference sequence). Trimming cost V 8 bases and J 0 bases; bases outside gene matches: 3. The CDR3 spans 14 residues. The CDR3 DNA reads as TGTGCCAGCCTCGACAGGGCGAACACCGGGGAGCTGTTTTTT. Its translation: CASLDRANTGELFF.

The chain couples TRBV6-5 to TRBJ1-5, with TRBD1 identical over 11 bases. This CDR3 region has 14 residues. The germline gives CDR1 MNHEY, CDR2 SVGAGI. V shed 4 bases and J 6 bases; nucleotides not matched to a gene: 2. The CDR3 sequence is CASSWDRGGQPQHF. CDR3 DNA: TGTGCCAGCAGTTGGGACAGGGGGGGTCAGCCCCAGCATTTT.

This clone was found once. The V gene is TRBV27, the J gene TRBJ2-7; 16 positions match TRBD2. Germline V CDR1 and CDR2: MNHEY, SMNVEV (reference sequence). The trim removed 9 bases at V and 4 bases at J, leaving 9 bases unmatched. CDR3 length equals 16 residues. The CDR3 spells CASSGTSGRAEYEQYF. CDR3 coding DNA: TGTGCCAGTTCCGGGACTAGCGGGAGGGCAGAGTACGAGCAGTACTTC.

The chain carries TRBV15 and TRBJ2-5; D gene unclear. Germline CDR1 LNHNV, CDR2 YYDKDF (reference sequence). V was shortened by 0 bases and J by 4 bases, with 3 bases between the two germline ends. This CDR3 contains 12 residues. The CDR3 spells CATSRDRETQYF. CDR3 bases: TGTGCCACCAGCAGAGATAGAGAGACCCAGTACTTC.

With regard to this clone: This sample also contains other DNA sequences that code for the same CDR3. The rearrangement links TRBV5-1 to TRBJ2-3, with D possibly TRBD2 on 5 matching bases. Per germline, CDR1 SGHRS and CDR2 YFSETQ. The CDR3 runs to 14 residues. V was shortened by 2 bases and J by 0 bases, with 7 bases between the two germline ends. The CDR3 is CASSLSGSTDTQYF. The CDR3 DNA is TGCGCCAGCAGCTTAAGCGGTAGCACAGATACGCAGTATTTT.

V and J are TRBV5-1 and TRBJ2-7, with TRBD1 matching over 10 bases. CDR3 length: 15 amino acids. V shed 4 bases, J shed 2 bases, and the junction held 6 bases outside the gene matches. CDR1 SGHRS and CDR2 YFSETQ come from the germline V gene. The CDR3 is CASSPTTGGPYEQYF. The DNA of the CDR3 is TGCGCCAGCAGCCCTACGACAGGGGGCCCCTACGAGCAGTACTTC.

The gene calls are TRBV2 and TRBJ2-2; TRBD1 is a possible D gene (6 bases). The CDR3 has 14 residues. Germline CDR1 SNHLY, CDR2 FYNNEI. Trimming cost V 7 bases and J 1 base, with 10 bases left between them. The CDR3 loop reads CASKRTENTGELFF. CDR3 nucleotide sequence: TGTGCCAGCAAACGGACAGAGAACACCGGGGAGCTGTTTTTT.

This clone occurred once. The chain combines TRBV27 with TRBJ2-7, with 11 bases identical to TRBD2. This CDR3 region has 16 residues. V lost 3 bases, J lost 0 bases, and 4 bases stayed unmatched. CDR1 is MNHEY, CDR2 SMNVEV, per germline (reference sequence). CDR3 residues: CASSLVLAGGSYEQYF. CDR3 bases: TGTGCCAGCAGTTTGGTCCTAGCGGGAGGCTCCTACGAGCAGTACTTC.

This clone was detected only once. This chain links TRBV18 with TRBJ2-7, with 11 nucleotides matching TRBD2. This CDR3 spans 15 amino acids. CDR1 and CDR2 from the germline V gene are KGHSH and LQKENI. J lost 2 bases, V lost 0 bases, and 0 bases had no gene match. The CDR3 loop reads CASSPPGLAAYEQYF. CDR3 sequence (DNA): TGTGCCAGCTCACCACCGGGACTAGCGGCCTACGAGCAGTACTTC.

This chain links TRBV18 with TRBJ2-2; D uncertain. CDR3 size: 12 residues. The germline gives CDR1 KGHSH, CDR2 LQKENI. The V and J ends lost 2 bases and 6 bases respectively, with 4 bases between them. The CDR3 DNA reads TGTGCCAGCTCACCAATAGCCGGGGAGCTGTTTTTT. The encoded protein is CASSPIAGELFF.

The gene calls are TRBV27 and TRBJ2-7, with 14 bases matching TRBD2. V dropped 4 bases and J dropped 3; count of bases not matched to a gene: 8. From germline, CDR1 is MNHEY and CDR2 SMNVEV (reference sequence). The length of the CDR3 is 17 residues. The CDR3: CASSSPGLAGANYEQYF. CDR3 coding DNA: TGTGCCAGCAGTTCACCGGGACTAGCGGGAGCTAACTACGAGCAGTACTTC.

As DNA, the CDR3 is TGTGCCAGCAGTTACCAACTAGCGGGAGAGTTCAATGAGCAGTTCTTC. Translation: CASSYQLAGEFNEQFF. The chain employs TRBV6-5 and TRBJ2-1; 11 bases line up with TRBD2. The V gene end was trimmed by 2 bases and the J gene end by 6 bases; junction bases not matched to a gene: 6. The germline V gene encodes CDR1 MNHEY and CDR2 SVGAGI. The CDR3 contains 16 residues.

Remarks on this clone: The junction does not match germline at one end; this may be a read error. The chain has TRBV13 and TRBJ2-7; 8 positions agree with TRBD1. From germline, CDR1 is PRHDT and CDR2 FYEKMQ (reference sequence). This CDR3 has 15 residues. The CDR3 DNA sequence: TGTGCCAGCAGCGTAGGACAGGGAGTGGCCTACGAGCAGTACTTC. The encoded protein is CASSVGQGVAYEQYF.

About this clone: This CDR3 is also generated by other DNA sequences in the sample. The J gene is TRBJ1-1, the V gene TRBV7-2; possible D gene TRBD1, 5 bases. V gave up 3 bases and J gave up 0 bases, with 11 bases separating them. The CDR3 sequence is 15 residues long. Germline V gene lookup returns CDR1 SGHTA and CDR2 FQGNSA. The CDR3 reads CASSLAGGMNTEAFF. CDR3 sequence (DNA): TGTGCCAGCAGCTTGGCCGGGGGGATGAACACTGAAGCTTTCTTT.

This clone was picked up a small number of times. V is TRBV30 and J is TRBJ2-5, with a tentative D call TRBD1 (7 bases). The germline gives CDR1 GTSNPN, CDR2 SVGIG (reference sequence). CDR3 length: 12 residues. Deletions cut 7 bases from V and 5 bases from J, with 14 bases between. The CDR3 coding sequence is TGTGCCTATGGAGGGGGCGCGGAGACCCAGTACTTC. It is translated as CAYGGGAETQYF.

The chain uses TRBV11-2 and TRBJ2-7; D is perhaps TRBD2 (7 bases). With 5 bases removed from V and 7 bases from J, the gap between germline ends came to 15 bases. Germline V gene sequence: CDR1 SGHAT, CDR2 FQNNGV. The CDR3 is 13 residues long. The CDR3 bases are TGTGCCAGCAGCGGGTGGACAGCGGGGGAGCAGTACTTC. Residues: CASSGWTAGEQYF.

This clone was counted a few times. The rearrangement joins TRBV10-3 to TRBJ2-2; tentative D call: TRBD1 (5 bases). V was clipped by 0 bases and J by 3 bases, with 5 bases between them. The CDR3 is 14 amino acids. CDR1 and CDR2 from the germline V gene are ENHRY and SYGVKD. The CDR3 nucleotides read TGTGCCATCAGTGAGTCACAGGACACCGGGGAGCTGTTTTTT. This codes for CAISESQDTGELFF.

The rearrangement uses TRBV6-5 and TRBJ2-1, with 11 bases that match TRBD2. The germline gives CDR1 MNHEY, CDR2 SVGAGI. The J segment lost 4 bases and the V segment lost 1 base, leaving 3 bases of the junction unmatched. The length of the CDR3 is 16 residues. CDR3 in amino acids: CASSYYGLAGYNEQFF. CDR3 bases: TGTGCCAGCAGTTACTACGGACTAGCGGGTTACAATGAGCAGTTCTTC.

The chain combines TRBV10-3 with TRBJ2-2, with 11 bases that match TRBD2. The germline V gene encodes CDR1 ENHRY and CDR2 SYGVKD. Germline trimming cut 4 bases from V and 6 bases from J; bases unmatched to any gene: 7. CDR3 length: 16 residues. As DNA, the CDR3 is TGTGCCATCAGTGCCTTAGCGGGAGGGGGCTCCGGGGAGCTGTTTTTT. Translating it yields CAISALAGGGSGELFF.

The chain recombines TRBV18 with TRBJ2-3, with D possibly being TRBD2 (5 bases). Germline V gene lookup returns CDR1 KGHSH and CDR2 LQKENI. The CDR3 runs 15 residues. V was trimmed by 0 bases and J by 4 bases, leaving 11 bases between them. CDR3 amino acids: CASSPPSNGADTQYF. The CDR3 bases are TGTGCCAGCTCACCACCTTCAAACGGGGCAGATACGCAGTATTTT.